A selection of T cell receptor beta chains follows, all from one sample in a study of T cell responses to AZD1222 COVID-19 vaccine. Sequenced by immunoSEQ multiplex PCR; TCRdb stores in-frame clones only, minus some. The sample contains 100,000 to 150,000 clones, about 91% of which appear only once. Sequencing was performed on peripheral blood, taken 28 days after the second AZD1222 dose. These receptors were taken from an adult who received the AZD1222 COVID-19 vaccine. The CDR3 runs from the conserved cysteine through the conserved F or W. The D gene is left open where the match is weak. The size of a clone is reported for some rows only, either as once, few or many, or as a class for expanded clones.

CDR3nt | CDR3aa | v_gene | abundance | len | d_gene | j_gene
TGTGCCAGCAGCATTGACTCCGTTTTAAATACGCAGTATTTT | CASSIDSVLNTQYF | TRBV7-2 | once | 14 | . | TRBJ2-3
TGTGCCAGCAGCCACCCGGGACAGGGCCCTGAAAAACTGTTTTTT | CASSHPGQGPEKLFF | TRBV5-6 | . | 15 | TRBD1 | TRBJ1-4
TGTGCCAGCAGCCCTAACTTGATCTCTGGAAACACCATATATTTT | CASSPNLISGNTIYF | TRBV9 | . | 15 | . | TRBJ1-3
TGTGCCAGCAGCCCACGGACTAGCGGAAACTACAATGAGCAGTTCTTC | CASSPRTSGNYNEQFF | TRBV5-8 | . | 16 | TRBD2 | TRBJ2-1
TGTGCCAGCAGAAACACAGGGGTGCGAACTGAAGCTTTCTTT | CASRNTGVRTEAFF | TRBV7-8 | . | 14 | TRBD1 | TRBJ1-1
TGTGCCTGGTCCCCCGGGGGCGGCAATCAGCCCCAGCATTTT | CAWSPGGGNQPQHF | TRBV30 | . | 14 | . | TRBJ1-5
TGTGCCAGCAGCCCTTGGACAGGGGGAAGTTCACCCCTCCACTTT | CASSPWTGGSSPLHF | TRBV11-3 | . | 15 | TRBD1 | TRBJ1-6
TGTGCCAGCAGCCTCGGGACAGGGGGACATTCACCCCTCCACTTT | CASSLGTGGHSPLHF | TRBV7-8 | few | 15 | TRBD1 | TRBJ1-6
TGTGCCAGCGGGCGGGAGAGAGCCGACTCTGGAAACACCATATATTTT | CASGRERADSGNTIYF | TRBV7-8 | . | 16 | . | TRBJ1-3
TGTGCCAGCCGCCGCGGGGGCGGAGATACGCAGTATTTT | CASRRGGGDTQYF | TRBV25-1 | . | 13 | . | TRBJ2-3
TGTGCCAGTAGTGCCCTAGCGGGGGGACTCGGACGCACAGATACGCAGTATTTT | CASSALAGGLGRTDTQYF | TRBV19 | . | 18 | TRBD2 | TRBJ2-3
TGTGCCAGCAGCCCCCCTAATGAAAAACTGTTTTTT | CASSPPNEKLFF | TRBV7-9 | . | 12 | . | TRBJ1-4
TGTGCCAGCAGTGCGCGACCGACCAACCTTAACTATGGCTACACCTTC | CASSARPTNLNYGYTF | TRBV6-1 | . | 16 | . | TRBJ1-2
TGTGCCAGCAGCCCCAGAAGTGGGGTAGCAGATACGCAGTATTTT | CASSPRSGVADTQYF | TRBV7-9 | . | 15 | . | TRBJ2-3
TGCGCCAGCAGCCGTGGGACAGGGGCCCCTCTGAACACCGGGGAGCTGTTTTTT | CASSRGTGAPLNTGELFF | TRBV4-1 | . | 18 | TRBD1 | TRBJ2-2
TGTGCCACCAGTGATGGGGGGGCGACTGAAGCTTTCTTT | CATSDGGATEAFF | TRBV24-1 | . | 13 | . | TRBJ1-1
TGTGCCAGCTCACCACAGGACAGAACAAATCAGCCCCAGCATTTT | CASSPQDRTNQPQHF | TRBV18 | once | 15 | . | TRBJ1-5
TGTGCCAGCAGAGTAGCGGGGCTCGACACTGAAGCTTTCTTT | CASRVAGLDTEAFF | TRBV2 | . | 14 | . | TRBJ1-1
TGTGCCAGCAGCAGATCGGGGGTGGAGGATACGCAGTATTTT | CASSRSGVEDTQYF | TRBV6-5 | . | 14 | . | TRBJ2-3
TGTGCCAGCGTAGGGATGGGAAATCATCAGCCCCAGCATTTT | CASVGMGNHQPQHF | TRBV2 | once | 14 | . | TRBJ1-5
TGTGCCAGCAGCCCCCAGGGGAGAGGCTACGAGCAGTACTTC | CASSPQGRGYEQYF | TRBV3-1/TRBV3-2 | . | 14 | . | TRBJ2-7
TGTGCCAGTAGGAGGGCTAACTATGGCTACACCTTC | CASRRANYGYTF | TRBV19 | . | 12 | . | TRBJ1-2
TGTGCCAGCAGCTTATACCAAGGGGAGGAAAAACTGTTTTTT | CASSLYQGEEKLFF | TRBV7-2 | once | 14 | . | TRBJ1-4
TGCGCCAGCAGCCAAGAACCCGGGACTAGCGTCTACAATGAGCAGTTCTTC | CASSQEPGTSVYNEQFF | TRBV4-3 | . | 17 | TRBD2 | TRBJ2-1
TGTGCCAGCAGCTTAGCGTGGGCTACAGATAGCAATCAGCCCCAGCATTTT | CASSLAWATDSNQPQHF | TRBV7-9 | . | 17 | . | TRBJ1-5
TGTGCCAGCAGCTTAGGTCCGGGACAGGGAGAAAACACCGGGGAGCTGTTTTTT | CASSLGPGQGENTGELFF | TRBV11-2 | . | 18 | TRBD1 | TRBJ2-2
TGTGCCAGCAGCGAGGGGGGACAGGGAGACTATGGCTACACCTTC | CASSEGGQGDYGYTF | TRBV9 | . | 15 | TRBD1 | TRBJ1-2
TGCGCCAGCAGCTTTCAGGGGGCCACTGAAGCTTTCTTT | CASSFQGATEAFF | TRBV5-1 | . | 13 | TRBD1 | TRBJ1-1
TGTGCCAGCAGTGACAGGCAGGGATGGGACCAGCCCCAGCATTTT | CASSDRQGWDQPQHF | TRBV2 | . | 15 | . | TRBJ1-5
TGTGCCAGCACCCCTGCCGAGGGAGCGGATTCACCCCTCCACTTT | CASTPAEGADSPLHF | TRBV6-5 | once | 15 | . | TRBJ1-6
TGTGCCAGCAGCTTATTCCAGGGGCGGAAGACTGAAGCTTTCTTT | CASSLFQGRKTEAFF | TRBV7-2 | . | 15 | . | TRBJ1-1
TGTGCCAGCAGCCTGACGGAGGGAAACACCATATATTTT | CASSLTEGNTIYF | TRBV7-9 | . | 13 | . | TRBJ1-3
TGCGCCAGCAGCCCCCAGGGTGGGACCTACAATGAGCAGTTCTTC | CASSPQGGTYNEQFF | TRBV5-1 | . | 15 | . | TRBJ2-1
TGTGCCAGCAGTGGGACAGGAGGATACAATGAGCAGTTCTTC | CASSGTGGYNEQFF | TRBV6-2/TRBV6-3 | . | 14 | TRBD1 | TRBJ2-1
TGCGCCAGCAGTGCGGGGACAGGGTCCTCACCCCTCCACTTT | CASSAGTGSSPLHF | TRBV10-1 | once | 14 | TRBD1 | TRBJ1-6
TGTGCCATCAGTGACCTTACACAGCTCTATGGCTACACCTTC | CAISDLTQLYGYTF | TRBV10-3 | . | 14 | . | TRBJ1-2
TGTGCCAGCAGCCCTCAGGGGCCCGGGACAGGGGTAGCTTTCTTT | CASSPQGPGTGVAFF | TRBV7-3 | . | 15 | TRBD1 | TRBJ1-1
TGTGCTAGTGCCACAGGACTAGCGGGATGGGGGGGCAATGAGCAGTTCTTC | CASATGLAGWGGNEQFF | TRBV12-5 | . | 17 | TRBD2 | TRBJ2-1
TGTGCCAGCAGCCAAAATATCCCGAAGATTAGCAATCAGCCCCAGCATTTT | CASSQNIPKISNQPQHF | TRBV7-3 | . | 17 | . | TRBJ1-5
TGTGCCAGCAGGACCCCCTATGGCTCCTACAATGAGCAGTTCTTC | CASRTPYGSYNEQFF | TRBV2 | . | 15 | . | TRBJ2-1
TGTGCCAGTATGTCCACAACGAACAATGAGCAGTTCTTC | CASMSTTNNEQFF | TRBV19 | . | 13 | . | TRBJ2-1
TGCAGCGTTGCCGCACTGGGCACGAGGGACATTCAGTACTTC | CSVAALGTRDIQYF | TRBV29-1 | . | 14 | . | TRBJ2-4
TGTGCCAGCAGCCCCCAGGGCCAGATGAACACTGAAGCTTTCTTT | CASSPQGQMNTEAFF | TRBV7-9 | . | 15 | . | TRBJ1-1
TGTGCCAGCTCACAGGGATCTGCAACTAATGAAAAACTGTTTTTT | CASSQGSATNEKLFF | TRBV19 | . | 15 | . | TRBJ1-4
TGTGCCAGCAGGGCGCTGTCTGAGCAGTACTTC | CASRALSEQYF | TRBV2 | . | 11 | . | TRBJ2-7